The TCR beta chain under discussion was sequenced for a study of T cells in Graves' hyperthyroidism and ophthalmopathy. RNA transcripts provided the source from which TCR beta CDR3 regions were amplified. Researchers ran a first-round RT-PCR on the TCR CDR3 using the HTBI primer set. TCRdb re-derived calls from the multiplex PCR reads in MiXCR, one entry per CDR3 protein. The sample has over 500,000 distinct CDR3 sequences, more than 15% seen once. In this sample, this clonotype turned up many times. From germline, CDR1 is SGHAT and CDR2 FQNNGV. Trimming removed 3 bases from V and 6 bases from J, with 10 bases in between. The CDR3 is 13 residues long.

Sequencing used blood. This rearrangement joins TRBV11-2 to TRBJ2-3; D gene unclear. This receptor was obtained from a woman aged 25 to 45 with Graves' ophthalmopathy. As DNA, the CDR3 is TGTGCCAGCAGCTTTGACCTGCGGGATACGCAGTATTTT. Translated: CASSFDLRDTQYF.